The entry that follows covers one T cell receptor beta chain sequence. The antigen is unknown. The germline V gene encodes CDR1 MNHEY and CDR2 SMNVEV (reference sequence). The J segment lost 8 bases and the V segment lost 2 bases, leaving 5 bases of the junction unmatched. The CDR3 runs 13 residues. This entry is derived from a study of T cell responses to AZD1222 COVID-19 vaccine. Study-wide results and limits: Reportedly, nearly half the spike-specific TCRs target unmutated variant regions. Recipients of two AZD1222 doses showed rising Spike-specific TCR breadth and depth. The CD4 TCRs associated with vaccination extended across spike and predominated at 160-218 and 743-854. Scientists sampled the repertoires only once the peak T cell response had passed.

Assay: immunoSEQ multiplex PCR; the TCRdb copy retains only in-frame clones and omits some. The sample holds about 150,000 clones, roughly 90% seen once. The receptor was derived from an adult who received the AZD1222 COVID-19 vaccine. The sample consisted of peripheral blood, taken 28 days after the second AZD1222 dose. This sequence joins TRBV27 and TRBJ1-2; 7 bases line up with TRBD1. The CDR3 region has the DNA TGTGCCAGCAGTTTAGGGGGACAGCTCGGCTACACCTTC. Its protein product is CASSLGGQLGYTF.